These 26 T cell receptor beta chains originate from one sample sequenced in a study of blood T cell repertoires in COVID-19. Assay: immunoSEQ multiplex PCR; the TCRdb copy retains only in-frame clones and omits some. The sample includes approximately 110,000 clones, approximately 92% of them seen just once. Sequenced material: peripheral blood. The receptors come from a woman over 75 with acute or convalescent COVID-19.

Here the CDR3 reads CATRLTAYNSPLHF. CDR3 in DNA: TGTGCCACCCGCCTGACAGCTTATAATTCACCCCTCCACTTT. V usage is TRBV10-3 and J usage is TRBJ1-6; D is possibly TRBD1 (5 bases). The CDR3 has 14 residues. The germline V and J ends were trimmed by 10 bases and 4 bases, with 14 bases remaining between them. CDR1 is ENHRY, CDR2 SYGVKD, per germline.

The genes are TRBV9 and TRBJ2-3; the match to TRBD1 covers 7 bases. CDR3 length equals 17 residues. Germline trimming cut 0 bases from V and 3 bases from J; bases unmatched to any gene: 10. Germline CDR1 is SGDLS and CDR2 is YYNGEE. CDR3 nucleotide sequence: TGTGCCAGCAGCGTAGATATGGGGGCAGGGGGAACAGATACGCAGTATTTT. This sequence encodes CASSVDMGAGGTDTQYF.

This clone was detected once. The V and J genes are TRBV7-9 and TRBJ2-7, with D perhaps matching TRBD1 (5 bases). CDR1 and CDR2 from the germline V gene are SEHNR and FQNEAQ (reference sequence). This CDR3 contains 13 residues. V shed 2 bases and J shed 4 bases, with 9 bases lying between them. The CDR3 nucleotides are TGTGCCAGCAGCTTATACACAGGTTACGAGCAGTACTTC. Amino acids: CASSLYTGYEQYF. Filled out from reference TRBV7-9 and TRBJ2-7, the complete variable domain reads DTGVSQNPRHKITKRGQNVTFRCDPISEHNRLYWYRQTLGQGPEFLTYFQNEAQLEKSRLLSDRFSAERPKGSFSTLEIQRTEQGDSAMYLCASSLYTGYEQYFGPGTRLTVT.

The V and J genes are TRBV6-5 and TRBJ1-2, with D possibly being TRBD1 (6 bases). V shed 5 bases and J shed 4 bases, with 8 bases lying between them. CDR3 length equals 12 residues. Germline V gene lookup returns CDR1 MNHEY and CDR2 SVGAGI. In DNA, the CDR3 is TGTGCCAGCAGTCCAGGGGTCTATGGCTACACCTTC. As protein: CASSPGVYGYTF.

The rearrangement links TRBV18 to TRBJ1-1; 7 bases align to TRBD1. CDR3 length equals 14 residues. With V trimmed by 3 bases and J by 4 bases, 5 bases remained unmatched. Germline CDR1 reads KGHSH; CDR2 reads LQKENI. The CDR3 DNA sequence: TGTGCCAGCTCACCGGGACAGTTGGGCACTGAAGCTTTCTTT. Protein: CASSPGQLGTEAFF.

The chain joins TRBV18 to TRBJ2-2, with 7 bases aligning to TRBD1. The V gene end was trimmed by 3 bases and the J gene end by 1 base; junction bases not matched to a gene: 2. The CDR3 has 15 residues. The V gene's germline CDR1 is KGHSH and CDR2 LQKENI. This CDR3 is CASSPDRLNTGELFF. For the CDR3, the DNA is TGTGCCAGCTCACCGGACAGGTTGAACACCGGGGAGCTGTTTTTT.

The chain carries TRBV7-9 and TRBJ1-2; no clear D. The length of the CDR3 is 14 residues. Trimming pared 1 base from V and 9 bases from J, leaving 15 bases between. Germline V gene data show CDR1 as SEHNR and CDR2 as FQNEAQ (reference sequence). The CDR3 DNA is TGTGCCAGCAGCTTAGAAGTGGGCCCCGGGAGCTACACCTTC. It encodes CASSLEVGPGSYTF. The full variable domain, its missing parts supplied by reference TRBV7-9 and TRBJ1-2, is DTGVSQNPRHKITKRGQNVTFRCDPISEHNRLYWYRQTLGQGPEFLTYFQNEAQLEKSRLLSDRFSAERPKGSFSTLEIQRTEQGDSAMYLCASSLEVGPGSYTFGSGTRLTVV.

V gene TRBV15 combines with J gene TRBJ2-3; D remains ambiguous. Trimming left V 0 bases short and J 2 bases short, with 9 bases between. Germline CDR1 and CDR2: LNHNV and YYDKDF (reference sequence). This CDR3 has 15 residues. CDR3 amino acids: CATSRDRHTTDTQYF. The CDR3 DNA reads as TGTGCCACCAGCAGAGATCGACATACCACAGATACGCAGTATTTT. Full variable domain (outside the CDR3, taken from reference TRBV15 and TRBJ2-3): DAMVIQNPRYQVTQFGKPVTLSCSQTLNHNVMYWYQQKSSQAPKLLFHYYDKDFNNEADTPDNFQSRRPNTSFCFLDIRSPGLGDTAMYLCATSRDRHTTDTQYFGPGTRLTVL.

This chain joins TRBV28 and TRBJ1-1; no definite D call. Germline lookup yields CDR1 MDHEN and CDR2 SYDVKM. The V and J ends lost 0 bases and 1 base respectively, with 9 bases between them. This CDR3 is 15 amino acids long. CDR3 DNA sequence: TGTGCCAGCAGTTTATGGACAATCGAGAACACTGAAGCTTTCTTT. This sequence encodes CASSLWTIENTEAFF.

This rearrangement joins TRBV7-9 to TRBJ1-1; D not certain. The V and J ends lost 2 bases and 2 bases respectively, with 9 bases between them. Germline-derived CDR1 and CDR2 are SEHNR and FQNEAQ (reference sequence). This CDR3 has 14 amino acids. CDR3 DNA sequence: TGTGCCAGCAGCTTATACCAGTCTAACACTGAAGCTTTCTTT. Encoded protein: CASSLYQSNTEAFF.

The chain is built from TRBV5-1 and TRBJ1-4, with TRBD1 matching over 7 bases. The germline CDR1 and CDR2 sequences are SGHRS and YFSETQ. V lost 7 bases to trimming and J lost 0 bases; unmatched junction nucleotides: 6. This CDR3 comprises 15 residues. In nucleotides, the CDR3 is TGCGCCAGCCACACAGGGGCATCAACTAATGAAAAACTGTTTTTT. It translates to CASHTGASTNEKLFF.

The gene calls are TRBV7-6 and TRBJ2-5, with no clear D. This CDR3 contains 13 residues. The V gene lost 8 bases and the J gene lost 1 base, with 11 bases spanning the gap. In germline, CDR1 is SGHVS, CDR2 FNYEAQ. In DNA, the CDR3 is TGTGCCAGCGGCAGAAGGAGCCAAGAGACCCAGTACTTC. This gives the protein CASGRRSQETQYF. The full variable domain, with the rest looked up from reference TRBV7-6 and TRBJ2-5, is GAGVSQSPRYKVTKRGQDVALRCDPISGHVSLYWYRQALGQGPEFLTYFNYEAQQDKSGLPNDRFSAERPEGSISTLTIQRTEQRDSAMYRCASGRRSQETQYFGPGTRLLVL.

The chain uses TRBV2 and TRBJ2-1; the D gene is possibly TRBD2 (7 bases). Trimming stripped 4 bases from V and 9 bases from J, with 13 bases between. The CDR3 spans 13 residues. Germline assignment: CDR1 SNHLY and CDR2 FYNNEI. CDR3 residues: CASSVGGLTEQFF. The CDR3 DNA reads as TGTGCCAGCAGTGTCGGGGGGCTAACTGAGCAGTTCTTC.

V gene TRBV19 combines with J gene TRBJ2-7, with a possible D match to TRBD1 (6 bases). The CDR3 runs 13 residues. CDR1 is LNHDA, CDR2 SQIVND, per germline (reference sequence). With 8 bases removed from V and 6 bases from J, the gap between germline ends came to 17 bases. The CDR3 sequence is CASSQGLRGEQYF. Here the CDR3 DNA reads TGTGCCAGTTCCCAGGGGCTAAGAGGCGAGCAGTACTTC.

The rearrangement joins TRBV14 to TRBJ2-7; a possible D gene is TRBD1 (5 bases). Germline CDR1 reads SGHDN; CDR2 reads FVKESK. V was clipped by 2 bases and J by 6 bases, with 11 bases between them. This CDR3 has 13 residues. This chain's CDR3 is CASSQQGSGEQYF. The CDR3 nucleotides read TGTGCCAGCAGCCAACAGGGATCTGGCGAGCAGTACTTC.

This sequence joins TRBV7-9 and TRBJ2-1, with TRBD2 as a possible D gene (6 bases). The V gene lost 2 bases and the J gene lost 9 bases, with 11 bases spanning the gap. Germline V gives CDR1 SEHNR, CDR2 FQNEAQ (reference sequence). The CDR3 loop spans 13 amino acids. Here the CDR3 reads CASSLSGRPEQFF. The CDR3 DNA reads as TGTGCCAGCAGCTTATCAGGGAGGCCTGAGCAGTTCTTC.

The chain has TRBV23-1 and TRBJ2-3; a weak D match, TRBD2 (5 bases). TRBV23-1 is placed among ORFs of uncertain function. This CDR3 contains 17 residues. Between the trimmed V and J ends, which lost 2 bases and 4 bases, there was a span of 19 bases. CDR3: CASSQPGMGRKADTQYF. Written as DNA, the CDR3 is TGCGCCAGCAGTCAACCGGGTATGGGGAGAAAGGCAGATACGCAGTATTTT.

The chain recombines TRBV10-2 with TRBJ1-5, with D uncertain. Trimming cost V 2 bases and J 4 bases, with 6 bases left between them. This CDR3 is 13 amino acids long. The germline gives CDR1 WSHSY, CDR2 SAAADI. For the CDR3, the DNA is TGCGCCAGCAGTGAGCCGGGGAATCAGCCCCAGCATTTT. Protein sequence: CASSEPGNQPQHF.

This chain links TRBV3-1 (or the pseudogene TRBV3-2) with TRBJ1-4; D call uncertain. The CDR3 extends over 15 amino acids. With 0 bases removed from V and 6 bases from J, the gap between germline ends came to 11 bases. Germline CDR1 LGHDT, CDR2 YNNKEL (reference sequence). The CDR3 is CASSQERLSDEKLFF. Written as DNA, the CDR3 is TGTGCCAGCAGCCAAGAAAGGTTGAGCGATGAAAAACTGTTTTTT.

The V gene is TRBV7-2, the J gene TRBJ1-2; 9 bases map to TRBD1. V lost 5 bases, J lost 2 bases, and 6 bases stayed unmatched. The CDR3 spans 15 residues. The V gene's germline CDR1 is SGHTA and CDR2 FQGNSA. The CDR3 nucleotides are TGTGCCAGCAGCCCAACAGGGGGCCTGAACTATGGCTACACCTTC. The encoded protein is CASSPTGGLNYGYTF.

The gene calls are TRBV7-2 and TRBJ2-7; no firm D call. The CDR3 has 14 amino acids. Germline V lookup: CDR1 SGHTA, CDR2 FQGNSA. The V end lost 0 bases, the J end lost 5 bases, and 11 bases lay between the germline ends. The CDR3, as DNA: TGTGCCAGCAGCTTAGCTTGGGCAGCCGACGAGCAGTACTTC. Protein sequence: CASSLAWAADEQYF.

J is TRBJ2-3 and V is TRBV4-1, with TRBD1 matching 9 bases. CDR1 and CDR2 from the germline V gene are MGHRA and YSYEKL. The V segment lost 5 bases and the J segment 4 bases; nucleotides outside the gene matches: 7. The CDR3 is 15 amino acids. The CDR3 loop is CASSMGQGYPDTQYF. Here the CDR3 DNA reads TGCGCCAGCAGCATGGGACAGGGTTACCCAGATACGCAGTATTTT.

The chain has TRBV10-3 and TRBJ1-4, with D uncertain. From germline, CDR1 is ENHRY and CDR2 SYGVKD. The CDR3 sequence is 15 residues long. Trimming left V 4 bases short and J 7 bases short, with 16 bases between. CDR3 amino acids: CAISASTTAREKLFF. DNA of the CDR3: TGTGCCATCAGTGCCTCGACAACGGCGCGTGAAAAACTGTTTTTT.

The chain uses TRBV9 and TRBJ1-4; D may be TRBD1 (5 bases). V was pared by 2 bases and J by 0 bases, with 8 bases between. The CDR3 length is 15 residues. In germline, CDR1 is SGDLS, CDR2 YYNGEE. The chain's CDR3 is CASSVGHATNEKLFF. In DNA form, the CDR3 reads TGTGCCAGCAGCGTCGGACACGCAACTAATGAAAAACTGTTTTTT.

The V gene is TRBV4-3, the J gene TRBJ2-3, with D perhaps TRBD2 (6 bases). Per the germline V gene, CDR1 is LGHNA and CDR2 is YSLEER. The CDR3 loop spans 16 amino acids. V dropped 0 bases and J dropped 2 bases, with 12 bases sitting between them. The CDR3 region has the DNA TGCGCCAGCAGCCAAGATCACGGGACTCTCACAGATACGCAGTATTTT. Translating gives CASSQDHGTLTDTQYF.

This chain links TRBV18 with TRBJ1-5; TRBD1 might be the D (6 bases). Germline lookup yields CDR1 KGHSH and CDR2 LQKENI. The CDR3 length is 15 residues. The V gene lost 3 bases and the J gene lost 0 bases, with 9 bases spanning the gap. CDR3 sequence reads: CASSPTGYSNQPQHF. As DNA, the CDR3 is TGTGCCAGCTCACCTACAGGGTATAGCAATCAGCCCCAGCATTTT. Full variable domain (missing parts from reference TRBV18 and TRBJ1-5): NAGVMQNPRHLVRRRGQEARLRCSPMKGHSHVYWYRQLPEEGLKFMVYLQKENIIDESGMPKERFSAEFPKEGPSILRIQQVVRGDSAAYFCASSPTGYSNQPQHFGDGTRLSIL.